These 13 T cell receptor beta chains were all obtained from the same sample, sequenced in a study of control samples from healthy donors and cancer patients. Profiled with immunoSEQ multiplex PCR; TCRdb holds only in-frame clones, not every one. The sample carries roughly 52,000 clones, 95% recorded once. Material for sequencing was blood. Receptors were obtained from a man aged 25 to 40 in good health.

The chain employs TRBV18 and TRBJ1-4; no clear D. From germline, CDR1 is KGHSH and CDR2 LQKENI. The germline V and J ends were trimmed by 3 bases and 8 bases, with 16 bases remaining between them. The CDR3 consists of 15 residues. CDR3 sequence: CASSPNPKGGEKLFF. Here the CDR3 DNA reads TGTGCCAGCTCACCTAATCCCAAAGGTGGAGAAAAACTGTTTTTT.

The V and J genes are TRBV30 and TRBJ2-3, with 14 bases identical to TRBD2. The CDR3 is 18 residues long. V gave up 1 base and J gave up 5 bases; unmatched junction bases: 11. The germline gives CDR1 GTSNPN, CDR2 SVGIG (reference sequence). The CDR3 nucleotides are TGTGCCTGGAGTGAAGGTCGGACTAGCGGGAGGAAGGGAGATACGCAGTATTTT. Protein: CAWSEGRTSGRKGDTQYF.

This chain joins TRBV19 and TRBJ2-1, with 7 bases identical to TRBD1. With 4 bases clipped from V and 0 bases from J, the junction kept 9 bases outside the gene matches. Germline V gene sequence: CDR1 LNHDA, CDR2 SQIVND (reference sequence). The length of the CDR3 is 17 residues. The DNA of the CDR3 is TGTGCCAGTAGTACCCTTCGTAGGACAGGCTCCTACAATGAGCAGTTCTTC. Protein: CASSTLRRTGSYNEQFF.

V usage is TRBV11-3 and J usage is TRBJ2-6, with D uncertain. With 0 bases removed from V and 0 bases from J, the gap between germline ends came to 0 bases. Germline CDR1 is SGHNT and CDR2 is YENEEA. This CDR3 is built from 14 residues. The CDR3 loop reads CASSLDSGANVLTF. The DNA of the CDR3 is TGTGCCAGCAGCTTAGACTCTGGGGCCAACGTCCTGACTTTC.

The V gene is TRBV9, the J gene TRBJ1-6, with D maybe TRBD1 (5 bases). CDR1 is SGDLS and CDR2 is YYNGEE in the germline V gene. The length of the CDR3 is 16 residues. Trimming took 0 bases from V and 3 from J, leaving 10 bases between them. The DNA for the CDR3 is TGTGCCAGCAGCGTAGGAGCAGGGAACTATAATTCACCCCTCCACTTT. It translates to CASSVGAGNYNSPLHF.

CDR3 nucleotides: TGTGCCAGCAGCCCCCCGTGGGCGGGGGGATACGAGCAGTACTTC. Translating it yields CASSPPWAGGYEQYF. This chain connects TRBV6-2 or TRBV6-3 to TRBJ2-7; 8 bases are a match to TRBD2. The ends lost 6 bases at V and 4 bases at J; junction bases unmatched: 11. CDR1 is MNHEY and CDR2 is SVGEGT in the germline V gene. The CDR3 contains 15 residues.

The gene calls are TRBV27 and TRBJ2-7; weak D call: TRBD2 (6 bases). Germline V gene data show CDR1 as MNHEY and CDR2 as SMNVEV (reference sequence). The length of the CDR3 is 12 residues. V shed 7 bases and J shed 6 bases, with 13 bases lying between them. The CDR3 nucleotides read TGTGCCAGCAACTATCTCGGGGGCGAGCAGTACTTC. The encoded protein is CASNYLGGEQYF.

This clone has more than one count but fewer than ten. The chain links TRBV9 to TRBJ2-3; D possibly corresponds to TRBD1 (5 bases). The CDR3 consists of 15 residues. V lost 0 bases and J 8 bases, leaving 16 bases between the germline ends. CDR1 and CDR2 from the germline V gene are SGDLS and YYNGEE. The DNA for the CDR3 is TGTGCCAGCAGCGTAGGGGGCGTACCCTATATTACGCAGTATTTT. Residues: CASSVGGVPYITQYF.

The V gene is TRBV19, the J gene TRBJ2-2, with 8 bases lining up with TRBD2. The germline CDR1 and CDR2 sequences are LNHDA and SQIVND (reference sequence). CDR3 length: 14 amino acids. Trimming removed 6 bases from V and 4 bases from J; junction bases left unmatched: 4. Written as DNA, the CDR3 is TGTGCCAGTAGCCTAGCGGGTTTCACCGGGGAGCTGTTTTTT. Its protein is CASSLAGFTGELFF.

The V and J genes are TRBV28 and TRBJ1-1; D remains unclear. The CDR3 runs to 13 residues. The germline V gene encodes CDR1 MDHEN and CDR2 SYDVKM. V was clipped by 2 bases and J by 5 bases, with 9 bases between them. CDR3 coding DNA: TGTGCCAGCAGTTTAGGTAGGGTGACTGAAGCTTTCTTT. It specifies CASSLGRVTEAFF.

The chain uses TRBV19 and TRBJ2-1; either TRBD1 or TRBD2 may fit D (5 bases each). V lost 3 bases and J lost 5, with 11 bases in between. The V gene's germline CDR1 is LNHDA and CDR2 SQIVND (reference sequence). The CDR3 is 14 residues long. CDR3 in amino acids: CASSIPGTDNEQFF. The CDR3 DNA sequence: TGTGCCAGTAGTATCCCGGGGACGGACAATGAGCAGTTCTTC.

V usage is TRBV6-5 and J usage is TRBJ2-1; D call uncertain. The CDR3 is made up of 15 amino acids. V lost 7 bases and J lost 5, with 18 bases in between. Germline CDR1 reads MNHEY; CDR2 reads SVGAGI. CDR3 in amino acids: CASNIVVRLHNEQFF. DNA for the CDR3: TGTGCCAGCAACATTGTGGTGCGACTGCACAATGAGCAGTTCTTC.

The chain combines TRBV30 with TRBJ2-3; D ambiguous. This CDR3 contains 13 residues. V was shortened by 2 bases and J by 5 bases, with 11 bases between the two germline ends. CDR1 GTSNPN and CDR2 SVGIG come from the germline V gene (reference sequence). CDR3 DNA: TGTGCCTGGAGTTTCCCCCCTAGAGATACGCAGTATTTT. This gives the protein CAWSFPPRDTQYF.